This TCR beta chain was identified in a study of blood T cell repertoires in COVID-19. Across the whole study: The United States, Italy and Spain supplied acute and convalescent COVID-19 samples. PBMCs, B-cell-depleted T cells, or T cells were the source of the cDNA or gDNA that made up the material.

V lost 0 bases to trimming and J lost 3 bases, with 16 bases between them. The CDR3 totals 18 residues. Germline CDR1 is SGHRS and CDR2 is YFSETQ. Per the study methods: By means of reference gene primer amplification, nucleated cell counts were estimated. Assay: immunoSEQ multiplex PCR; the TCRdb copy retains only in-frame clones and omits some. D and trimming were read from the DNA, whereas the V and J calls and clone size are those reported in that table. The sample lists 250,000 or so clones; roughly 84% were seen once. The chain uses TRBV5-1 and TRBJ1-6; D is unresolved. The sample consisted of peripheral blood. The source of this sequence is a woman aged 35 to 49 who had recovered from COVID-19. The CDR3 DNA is TGCGCCAGCAGCTTGGCGTTGTTGGAGGCCGACTATAATTCACCCCTCCACTTT. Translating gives CASSLALLEADYNSPLHF.